Below, one TCR beta chain is given with its context. Authors' methods: Estimation of nucleated cell counts was performed using reference gene primer amplification. Method: immunoSEQ multiplex PCR; TCRdb's copy keeps in-frame clones and lacks some. V, J and clone size are those of that table, while D and trimming were read from the DNA. Of 200,000 to 300,000 clones in the sample, approximately 80% were seen once. The source of the sample is a study of blood T cell repertoires in COVID-19. The wider study: The origin of the acute and convalescent COVID-19 samples was the United States, Italy and Spain. PBMCs, B-cell-depleted T cells, or T cells provided the cDNA or gDNA that made up the material.

Patients at the Seattle site were enrolled during active infection and followed longitudinally. The CDR3 sequence is 15 residues long. Germline CDR1 is MNHEY and CDR2 is SVGAGI. J was trimmed by 3 bases and V by 5 bases; bases with no gene match: 8. This clonotype was obtained from a woman aged 80 or over with COVID-19, enrolled during active disease. The chain employs TRBV6-5 and TRBJ2-5; 8 bases are a match to TRBD2. Sequencing was performed on peripheral blood. The CDR3: CASSPPGTREETQYF. CDR3 in DNA: TGTGCCAGCAGTCCTCCCGGGACTAGAGAAGAGACCCAGTACTTC.